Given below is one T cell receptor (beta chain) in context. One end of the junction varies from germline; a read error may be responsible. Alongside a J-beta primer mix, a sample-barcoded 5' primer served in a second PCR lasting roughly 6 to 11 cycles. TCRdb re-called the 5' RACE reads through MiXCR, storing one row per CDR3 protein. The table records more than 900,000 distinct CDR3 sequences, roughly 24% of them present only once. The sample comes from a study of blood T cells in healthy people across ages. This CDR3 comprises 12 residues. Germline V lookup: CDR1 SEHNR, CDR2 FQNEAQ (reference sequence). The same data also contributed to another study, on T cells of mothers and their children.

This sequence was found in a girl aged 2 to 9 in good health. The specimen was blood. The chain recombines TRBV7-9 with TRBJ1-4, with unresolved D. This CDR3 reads CASSLGQDLLIF. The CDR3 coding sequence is TGTGCCAGCAGCTTGGGTCAGGACTTGCTCATTTTT.